This T cell receptor (beta chain) was observed in a study of T cell responses to AZD1222 COVID-19 vaccine. Study background: Second doses at about 4 or about 12 weeks were pooled.

The method was immunoSEQ multiplex PCR; TCRdb's version includes in-frame clones alone and lacks a portion of them. This sample has around 67,000 clones, with under 90% found just once. Overall study findings and caveats: Regions 160-218 and 743-854 held dominance among vaccine-associated CD4 TCRs, which spanned spike. Only a handful of AZD1222 recipients were seropositive at baseline. Clonal diversity was possibly underestimated, and the donors were mostly white British, with more females.

This CDR3 has 16 residues. Trimming left V 1 base short and J 4 bases short, with 15 bases between. The V gene's germline CDR1 is LGHDT and CDR2 YNNKEL (reference sequence). Concerning this clone itself: Its antigen remains unknown.

The input for sequencing was peripheral blood, taken on day 0 of AZD1222 vaccination. This TCR was sampled from an adult in good health. The V call is TRBV3-1 (or the pseudogene TRBV3-2), the J call TRBJ2-3, with D maybe TRBD2 (5 bases). The DNA for the CDR3 is TGTGCCAGCAGCCAAGCGGGGATGATCCGCGCAGATACGCAGTATTTT. Protein product: CASSQAGMIRADTQYF.